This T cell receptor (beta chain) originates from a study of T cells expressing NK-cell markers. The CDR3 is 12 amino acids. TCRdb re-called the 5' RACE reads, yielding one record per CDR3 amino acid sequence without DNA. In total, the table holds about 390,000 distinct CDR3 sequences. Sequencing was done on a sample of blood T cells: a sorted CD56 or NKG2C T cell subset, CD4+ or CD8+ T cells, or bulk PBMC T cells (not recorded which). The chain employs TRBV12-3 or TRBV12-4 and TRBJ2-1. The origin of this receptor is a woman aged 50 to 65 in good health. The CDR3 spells CASSFSGRGQFF.